The entry below describes one T cell receptor (beta chain). Its recognized antigen is unknown. Base qualities are missing; no much larger clone stands one base away. The CDR3 runs 13 residues from the cysteine to the phenylalanine. Just CDR3 DNA is preserved here, 39 bases in frame from base 1. The germline V gene yields MGHRA for CDR1 and YSYEKL for CDR2. V and J lose 0 bases and 4 bases, and a span of 6 bases separates them. Using the deep immunoSEQ assay, TCR CDR3 regions were amplified from genomic DNA by multiplex PCR. For each cell subset, the extracted genomic DNA was distributed evenly across all wells of several immunoSEQ 96-well plates, and each plate served as one replicate. Each replicate PCR for sorted subsets received around 0.2 ug genomic DNA, equal to some 32,000 T cell genomes. The purified libraries were quantified using a Qubit 3.0 fluorometer, sized with a Bioanalyzer 2100, and then quantified again using the KAPA Library Quantification kit. Every immunoSEQ 96-well plate was sequenced on a separate single-read 150-cycle Illumina NextSeq 550 flow cell. Regarding the original processing steps: Because the immunoSEQ output held only junctional sequences and lacked quality scores, the filtering could not match the filtering applied to full-length reads. To assign V/J genes and CDR3, sequences were annotated using PyIR, a Python wrapper for IgBLAST v1.9, with IMGT germline references. Any read was removed if the V/J assignment was weak (E-value above 1e-6), the CDR3 was missing, or the read contained stop codons, out-of-frame junctions, or ambiguous translated residues. V3J clonotypes were defined as sequences sharing an identical inferred V gene, J gene, and CDR3 amino acid sequence. Percentage overlap between repertoires was computed as shared unique clonotypes divided by the size of the smaller repertoire. RTK rarefaction, the Chao1 estimator, and Recon v2.1 estimates of unobserved clonotypes were used to assess repertoire richness. For all TCRbeta clonotypes obtained by the gDNA method from a few donors, generation probabilities were computed with OLGA. TCRdb stores this immuneACCESS table with in-frame sequences only. Part of the clones is absent; in the studies checked, under half of the shortfall reflects unresolved V genes, and no reason is known for the rest. V, J and clone size were drawn from that table, and D and trimming were deduced from the DNA. This sample comprises more than 550,000 clones, roughly 72% of them detected only once. The ten largest clones represent under 2% of the sample.

This record belongs to a study of shared clonotypes between healthy human individuals (TCRdb year 2020). The study in broad terms: Three men and a couple of women, aged 18 to 49 years, made up the cohort. Per donor, three plates each were used for CD4 naive and CD4 memory, two for CD8 naive, and one for CD8 memory. Blood TCR repertoires of about 5 healthy adults were deeply sequenced to estimate repertoire size and the extent of clonotype sharing between individuals. Different laboratories and diverse techniques were used to prepare libraries and sequence TCR repertoires, to increase sequencing depth and limit assay-specific biases. Leukapheresis yielded between about 0.9 and 9 billion PBMCs per donor. The research as a whole found: Sampling was restricted to blood, and TCR repertoires in tissues likely differ from the TCR repertoires found in blood. Because the study included only a small number of donors, the genetic and exposure-history diversity represented was limited. Even with the large sequencing depth, rarefaction of the sorted-subset datasets indicated that sequencing was incomplete. Higher generation probabilities were observed for clonotypes shared by all four sorted-subset donors than for non-shared clonotypes. About 5% of naive CD4, more than 3% of naive CD8, around 2.3% of memory CD4, and about 0.4% of memory CD8 clonotypes were shared across a few donors. Pairwise subsampling led to the expectation that sequencing depth would affect the degree of clonotype sharing among donors. Naive subsets generally had larger estimated clonotype richness than memory subsets did.

The donors were healthy, HIV-negative adults with no recently reported acute infections or vaccinations. Every donor was a Caucasian adult residing in Nashville, Tennessee, USA. CD4+ T cells were enriched through magnetic negative selection, after which naive cells were positively selected on CD45RA and the remaining negative fraction served as the memory subset. Blood was collected by leukapheresis, and PBMCs were isolated by Ficoll-Histopaque density gradient centrifugation and then cryopreserved in liquid nitrogen vapor phase. Purity and quantity of every magnetically sorted T cell population were checked by analytical flow cytometry. Each sorted fraction had its genomic DNA isolated and then quantified by UV absorbance on a Nanodrop 2000c.

Recombination connected TRBV4-1 to TRBJ1-1; a confident D gene designation cannot be given. The sequence was collected from a woman aged 25 to 45 in good health. The sequencing sample was made of memory CD4+ T cells sorted from blood. In light of the paper, this sample's cell subset or site label describes: CD45RA-negative fraction. This receptor has the CDR3 CASSQDRITEAFF. The DNA reads TGCGCCAGCAGCCAAGATCGGATCACTGAAGCTTTCTTT.